These 26 T cell receptor beta chains were sequenced from one sample in a study of control samples from healthy donors and cancer patients. Profiling relied on immunoSEQ multiplex PCR, and the TCRdb table lists in-frame clones only, not all of them. The top ten hold 2.5% of the sample, which has some 120,000 clones, around nine tenths seen once. The specimen sequenced was blood. All receptors come from a man between 18 and 35 years old in good health.

The count of this clone is one. This chain links TRBV7-9 with TRBJ2-5; the D call may be TRBD1 or TRBD2 (6 bases each). Germline-derived CDR1 and CDR2 are SEHNR and FQNEAQ (reference sequence). The CDR3 is 13 amino acids. V dropped 3 bases and J dropped 4 bases, with 9 bases sitting between them. CDR3: CASSFRGGETQYF. The DNA of the CDR3 is TGTGCCAGCAGCTTCAGGGGAGGAGAGACCCAGTACTTC.

The V call is TRBV10-3, the J call TRBJ1-1; D is ambiguous. The CDR3 totals 12 residues. Germline CDR1 is ENHRY and CDR2 is SYGVKD. V gave up 4 bases and J gave up 1 base, with 4 bases separating them. The CDR3 region has the DNA TGTGCCATCAGTGGGCAGAACACTGAAGCTTTCTTT. Translation: CAISGQNTEAFF.

V and J are TRBV2 and TRBJ1-6; D unclear. The CDR3 is made up of 13 amino acids. Trimming pared 7 bases from V and 1 base from J, leaving 5 bases between. CDR1 SNHLY and CDR2 FYNNEI come from the germline V gene. The CDR3 sequence is CASKGSYNSPLHF. In DNA form, the CDR3 reads TGTGCCAGCAAAGGTTCCTATAATTCACCCCTCCACTTT.

This CDR3 reads CASSFGGLEAFF. CDR3 coding DNA: TGTGCCAGCAGTTTTGGGGGTCTTGAAGCTTTCTTT. This rearrangement joins TRBV12-3 or TRBV12-4 to TRBJ1-1, with D tentatively TRBD1 (5 bases). This CDR3 comprises 12 residues. V shed 3 bases and J shed 7 bases, with 9 bases lying between them.

This clone was recorded once. This chain connects TRBV11-2 to TRBJ1-1; D is perhaps TRBD1 (6 bases). The CDR3 spans 16 residues. Between the trimmed V and J ends, which lost 5 bases and 0 bases, there was a span of 16 bases. The germline V gene encodes CDR1 SGHAT and CDR2 FQNNGV. The CDR3 sequence: CASSPQGRGMNTEAFF. The CDR3 DNA reads TGTGCCAGCAGCCCCCAGGGGAGGGGAATGAACACTGAAGCTTTCTTT.

This clone was counted between two and nine times. The chain employs TRBV19 and TRBJ1-2; D is perhaps TRBD1 (5 bases). The CDR3 has 16 residues. Germline V gene sequence: CDR1 LNHDA, CDR2 SQIVND (reference sequence). Trimming stripped 4 bases from V and 2 bases from J, with 17 bases between. The CDR3 loop reads CASSTDTFPINYGYTF. The CDR3 bases are TGTGCCAGTAGTACGGACACCTTCCCTATAAACTATGGCTACACCTTC.

The V and J genes are TRBV7-9 and TRBJ1-1; D unresolved. With 5 bases removed from V and 6 bases from J, the gap between germline ends came to 10 bases. Germline CDR1 is SEHNR and CDR2 is FQNEAQ (reference sequence). This CDR3 is built from 12 residues. The chain's CDR3 is CASSAPGAEAFF. The CDR3 nucleotides read TGTGCCAGCAGCGCCCCCGGAGCTGAAGCTTTCTTT.

This chain links TRBV7-9 with TRBJ2-7; D is tentatively TRBD1 or TRBD2 (5 bases each). The germline gives CDR1 SEHNR, CDR2 FQNEAQ (reference sequence). The length of the CDR3 is 14 residues. V shed 5 bases and J shed 5 bases, with 16 bases lying between them. The CDR3 sequence is CASSPGPLTHEQYV. The DNA of the CDR3 is TGTGCCAGCAGCCCGGGACCCCTAACCCACGAGCAGTACGTC.

The rearrangement joins TRBV4-1 to TRBJ2-7, with 14 positions matching TRBD2. This CDR3 has 18 amino acids. The V and J ends lost 5 bases and 2 bases, in that order; junction bases with no gene match: 11. Germline CDR1 reads MGHRA; CDR2 reads YSYEKL. This CDR3 is CASSSSGTSGGSPYEQYF. CDR3 bases: TGCGCCAGCAGCTCGTCCGGGACTAGCGGGGGTTCTCCCTACGAGCAGTACTTC.

The chain couples TRBV13 to TRBJ2-2; 9 positions match TRBD2. The V and J ends lost 5 bases and 7 bases, in that order; junction bases with no gene match: 8. CDR1 is PRHDT and CDR2 is FYEKMQ in the germline V gene (reference sequence). This CDR3 is built from 15 residues. The DNA for the CDR3 is TGTGCCAGCAGCCCCGGCCTAGCGGGGTTCGGGGAGCTGTTTTTT. This sequence encodes CASSPGLAGFGELFF.

This chain uses TRBV7-9 with TRBJ2-2; 13 positions agree with TRBD2. J gave up 0 bases and V 4 bases, and 2 bases lay outside the gene matches. Germline V lookup: CDR1 SEHNR, CDR2 FQNEAQ (reference sequence). This CDR3 spans 17 amino acids. The CDR3 protein is CASSSTSGRSNTGELFF. Here the CDR3 DNA reads TGTGCCAGCAGCTCGACTAGCGGGAGGTCGAACACCGGGGAGCTGTTTTTT.

The chain combines TRBV14 with TRBJ2-6; no clear D. Trimming took off 3 bases at V and 0 bases at J, with 6 bases between the two ends. Germline V CDR1 and CDR2: SGHDN, FVKESK. The CDR3 runs 15 residues. CDR3 loop: CASSQAFSGANVLTF. The CDR3 nucleotides read TGTGCCAGCAGCCAGGCTTTCTCTGGGGCCAACGTCCTGACTTTC.

V usage is TRBV2 and J usage is TRBJ2-3; 12 nucleotides agree with TRBD2. After removal of 0 bases from V and 6 bases from J, the junction contained 4 bases not matched to a gene. Germline V gives CDR1 SNHLY, CDR2 FYNNEI. CDR3 size: 16 residues. The CDR3 here is CASSEAAGTSGDTQYF. CDR3 in DNA: TGTGCCAGCAGTGAAGCGGCTGGGACTAGCGGGGATACGCAGTATTTT.

The chain uses TRBV7-3 and TRBJ2-5; D tentatively fits TRBD1 or TRBD2 (6 bases each). This CDR3 spans 14 amino acids. Trimming cost V 2 bases and J 7 bases, with 14 bases left between them. Per germline, CDR1 SGHTA and CDR2 FQGTGA. The CDR3 reads CASSLGGTIGTQYF. CDR3 nucleotide sequence: TGTGCCAGCAGCTTAGGGGGGACAATAGGGACCCAGTACTTC. The full variable domain, in which reference TRBV7-3 and TRBJ2-5 provide the parts outside the CDR3, is GAGVSQTPSNKVTEKGKYVELRCDPISGHTALYWYRQSLGQGPEFLIYFQGTGAADDSGLPNDRFFAVRPEGSVSTLKIQRTERGDSAVYLCASSLGGTIGTQYFGPGTRLLVL.

The chain joins TRBV28 to TRBJ1-3; weak D call: TRBD1 (6 bases). Germline CDR1 reads MDHEN; CDR2 reads SYDVKM. The V and J ends lost 4 bases and 0 bases respectively, with 7 bases between them. This CDR3 comprises 14 residues. The CDR3 DNA reads as TGTGCCAGCAGTTGGACAGACTCTGGAAACACCATATATTTT. As protein: CASSWTDSGNTIYF.

The gene calls are TRBV30 and TRBJ1-3; weak D call: TRBD1 (6 bases). This CDR3 region has 14 residues. Trimming pared 4 bases from V and 0 bases from J, leaving 10 bases between. Germline CDR1 GTSNPN, CDR2 SVGIG (reference sequence). The CDR3 DNA sequence: TGTGCCTGGACAGGGGCCTACTCTGGAAACACCATATATTTT. Translated: CAWTGAYSGNTIYF.

The rearrangement links TRBV6-2 or TRBV6-3 to TRBJ1-3, with a weak D call TRBD1 (5 bases). V was cut by 0 bases and J by 0 bases, with 15 bases left in between. The CDR3 has 18 residues. CDR1 and CDR2 from the germline V gene are MNHEY and SVGEGT. CDR3: CASSYSLWDRSSGNTIYF. CDR3 in DNA: TGTGCCAGCAGTTACTCCTTATGGGACCGCAGCTCTGGAAACACCATATATTTT.

V and J are TRBV29-1 and TRBJ1-5, with D hard to call. The CDR3 consists of 13 residues. Deletions cut 0 bases from V and 6 bases from J, with 9 bases between. Germline lookup yields CDR1 SQVTM and CDR2 ANQGSEA. CDR3 DNA: TGCAGCGTTGAAGAGGGAAACGGTCAGCCCCAGCATTTT. As protein: CSVEEGNGQPQHF.

The gene calls are TRBV28 and TRBJ1-5; TRBD1 is a possible D gene (6 bases). Germline V gives CDR1 MDHEN, CDR2 SYDVKM. The CDR3 runs to 14 residues. Trimming stripped 5 bases from V and 7 bases from J, with 15 bases between. CDR3 sequence (DNA): TGTGCCAGCAGTACCTCCTCAGGGGTGCAGCCCCAGCATTTT. Protein product: CASSTSSGVQPQHF. The full variable domain, completed using reference TRBV28 and TRBJ1-5, is DVKVTQSSRYLVKRTGEKVFLECVQDMDHENMFWYRQDPGLGLRLIYFSYDVKMKEKGDIPEGYSVSREKKERFSLILESASTNQTSMYLCASSTSSGVQPQHFGDGTRLSIL.

The rearrangement joins TRBV7-8 to TRBJ1-1, with D hard to call. Germline V gene data show CDR1 as SGHVS and CDR2 as FQNEAQ. This CDR3 region has 15 residues. Trimming stripped 7 bases from V and 5 bases from J, with 20 bases between. The CDR3 protein is CASINTYGGRTEAFF. DNA of the CDR3: TGTGCCAGCATAAATACCTATGGAGGGAGGACTGAAGCTTTCTTT.

This chain joins TRBV6-4 and TRBJ1-5; 7 bases match TRBD1. V lost 4 bases, J lost 9 bases, and 15 bases stayed unmatched. Germline CDR1 reads MRHNA; CDR2 reads SNTAGT. CDR3 length: 16 amino acids. CDR3 in amino acids: CASSGGGTAEIRPQHF. Here the CDR3 DNA reads TGTGCCAGCAGTGGGGGTGGGACAGCCGAGATAAGGCCCCAGCATTTT.

V usage is TRBV4-1 and J usage is TRBJ2-3; TRBD2 agrees at 16 bases. Germline CDR1 is MGHRA and CDR2 is YSYEKL. This CDR3 contains 19 residues. V lost 3 bases, J lost 0 bases, and 6 bases stayed unmatched. The CDR3 nucleotides read TGCGCCAGCAGCCAGGCCGGGACTAGCGGGAGGGCCAGCACAGATACGCAGTATTTT. It is translated as CASSQAGTSGRASTDTQYF.

This clone came up once. The chain recombines TRBV6-6 with TRBJ1-1; D gene uncertain. V was shortened by 6 bases and J by 3 bases, with 11 bases between the two germline ends. Germline V gives CDR1 MNHNY, CDR2 SVGAGI (reference sequence). The length of the CDR3 is 13 residues. The DNA of the CDR3 is TGTGCCAGCAGCTCAAGGTGGGACACTGAAGCTTTCTTT. Amino acid sequence: CASSSRWDTEAFF.

V gene TRBV5-4 combines with J gene TRBJ1-4; D remains ambiguous. V was trimmed by 4 bases and J by 8 bases, leaving 15 bases between them. Germline-derived CDR1 and CDR2 are SGHNT and YYREEE (reference sequence). The CDR3 is 14 residues long. This chain's CDR3 is CASSPSGSSEKLFF. The DNA for the CDR3 is TGTGCCAGCAGCCCGTCGGGGTCATCGGAAAAACTGTTTTTT.

The chain couples TRBV9 to TRBJ2-2; maybe TRBD1 (5 bases). Germline V lookup: CDR1 SGDLS, CDR2 YYNGEE. Trimming took off 0 bases at V and 4 bases at J, with 13 bases between the two ends. This CDR3 contains 16 residues. As DNA, the CDR3 is TGTGCCAGCAGCGTAGAGGGCCAGGGCGGCACCGGGGAGCTGTTTTTT. Residues: CASSVEGQGGTGELFF.

This clone was counted a few times. The rearrangement links TRBV5-4 to TRBJ2-5; 7 nucleotides line up with TRBD1. CDR3 length: 17 residues. Germline V lookup: CDR1 SGHNT, CDR2 YYREEE (reference sequence). The ends lost 0 bases at V and 4 bases at J; junction bases unmatched: 12. CDR3 loop: CASSLGPNRGGGETQYF. CDR3 DNA sequence: TGTGCCAGCAGCTTGGGCCCAAACAGGGGTGGTGGAGAGACCCAGTACTTC.